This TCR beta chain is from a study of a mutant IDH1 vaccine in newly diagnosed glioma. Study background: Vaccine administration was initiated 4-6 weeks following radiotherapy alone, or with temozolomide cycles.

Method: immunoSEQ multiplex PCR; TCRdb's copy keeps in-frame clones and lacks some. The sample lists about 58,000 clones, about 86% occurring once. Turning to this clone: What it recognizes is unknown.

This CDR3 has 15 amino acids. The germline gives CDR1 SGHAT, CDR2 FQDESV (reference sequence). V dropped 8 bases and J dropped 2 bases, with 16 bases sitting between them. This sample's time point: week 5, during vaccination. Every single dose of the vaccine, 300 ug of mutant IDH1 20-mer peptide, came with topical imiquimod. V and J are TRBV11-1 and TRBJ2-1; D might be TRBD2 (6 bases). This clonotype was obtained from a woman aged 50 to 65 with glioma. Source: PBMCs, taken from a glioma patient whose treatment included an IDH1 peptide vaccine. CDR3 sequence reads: CASGSAGQPYNEQFF. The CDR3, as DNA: TGTGCCAGCGGATCTGCGGGGCAGCCCTACAATGAGCAGTTCTTC.